This record looks at one TCR beta chain sequence and its context. Its antigen is currently unknown. Both 60 Vbeta primers and 13 Jbeta primers went into the PCR. Only in-frame clones appear in the TCRdb table, and some are missing; sequencing was by immunoSEQ multiplex PCR. The sample has roughly 190,000 clones, approximately 80% seen once. This record belongs to a study of cytomegalovirus exposure and HLA in healthy donors. Study-level findings and limits: Many donors shared some public TCRs, even though most TCR sequences were rare. Prior analysis indicated that the majority of TCR beta V segments exhibited productivity approximately 87% or approximately 30% of the time. A few CMV-associated chains proved CMV antigen-specific in vitro. Reports described diagnosis of cytomegalovirus status by the classifier as highly specific and sensitive.

Germline V gene lookup returns CDR1 SEHNR and CDR2 FQNEAQ (reference sequence). This CDR3 has 13 amino acids. Trimming shortened V by 5 bases and J by 5 bases, and 12 bases separated the two germline ends. The sample taken for sequencing was PBMCs. This chain links TRBV7-9 with TRBJ1-1, with D unresolved. This TCR came from a woman in her 30s in good health and CMV-seropositive. CDR3 bases: TGTGCCAGCAGCACCCCGAGAGCAACTGAAGCTTTCTTT. It encodes CASSTPRATEAFF.